This T cell receptor (beta chain) was captured by sequencing in a study of regulatory T cells in long-lasting Graves disease. Study-level findings and limits: Accuracy might have suffered from few samples.

Time point in this sample: newly diagnosed GD, antithyroid drugs for less than 3 months. The authors made the TCR library using RNA they extracted from PBMCs. Tubes containing EDTA received about 9.4 milliliters of drawn peripheral blood. Per the germline V gene, CDR1 is SGHAT and CDR2 is FQDESV (reference sequence). This CDR3 has 14 residues. V shed 5 bases and J 0 bases; nucleotides not matched to a gene: 2. Libraries of TCR beta came from iRepertoire HTBI primers plus Arm-PCR of CDR3 regions. TCRdb ran MiXCR on the multiplex PCR reads and lists one entry per CDR3 protein. The repertoire holds hundreds of thousands of distinct CDR3 sequences, with about 15% as singletons. This clonotype has at least ten counts. As yet, its antigen is unknown. Separately, the same data were catalogued under a study of T cells in Graves' hyperthyroidism and ophthalmopathy. That source notes: HTBI primers were employed in a first-round RT-PCR of the TCR CDR3.

This TCR came from a woman between 35 and 50 years old with Graves disease. The sample was peripheral blood mononuclear cells (PBMCs), taken at new diagnosis, from a patient treated with antithyroid drugs. The rearrangement links TRBV11-1 to TRBJ2-3, with TRBD1 identical over 7 bases. In DNA, the CDR3 is TGTGCCAGCAGCGGACAGGCTAGCACAGATACGCAGTATTTT. Its translation is CASSGQASTDTQYF.